The rows below give T cell receptor beta chains drawn from one sample of a study of shared clonotypes between healthy human individuals. Sequenced by immunoSEQ multiplex PCR; TCRdb stores in-frame clones only, minus some. Of 1,500,000 or so clones listed, roughly 96% are singletons. The sequencing sample was made of naive CD4+ T cells sorted from blood. These receptors were obtained from a young man in good health. The CDR3 runs from the conserved cysteine through the conserved F or W. The order of the fields is D gene, V gene, clone size, J gene, CDR3 protein, CDR3 DNA. D genes are given only for firm matches. Part of the rows lack a size; the others show once, few, many or a class for expanded clones.

NA,TRBV7-9,NA,TRBJ2-5,CASSLAVRGETQYF,TGTGCCAGCAGCTTAGCCGTCAGGGGCGAGACCCAGTACTTC
NA,TRBV13,NA,TRBJ2-1,CASSLVGPQRSSYNEQFF,TGTGCCAGCAGCTTAGTGGGCCCCCAGCGATCCTCCTACAATGAGCAGTTCTTC
TRBD1,TRBV7-2,NA,TRBJ1-2,CASSPYWTGYGYTF,TGTGCCAGCAGCCCTTATTGGACAGGCTATGGCTACACCTTC
NA,TRBV10-3,NA,TRBJ2-2,CAISESQRTGELFF,TGTGCCATCAGTGAGTCTCAGAGAACCGGGGAGCTGTTTTTT
NA,TRBV10-3,once,TRBJ2-7,CAISDAEIHTQYF,TGTGCCATCAGTGATGCGGAGATCCATACCCAGTACTTC
NA,TRBV5-4,NA,TRBJ1-1,CASSLGQFEAFF,TGTGCCAGCAGCTTGGGACAGTTTGAAGCTTTCTTT
TRBD2,TRBV11-2,once,TRBJ2-3,CASSLDTSGRALRYTDTQYF,TGTGCCAGCAGCTTAGACACTAGCGGGAGGGCCCTCAGGTACACAGATACGCAGTATTTT
TRBD1,TRBV5-1,NA,TRBJ1-1,CASSVGGITEAFF,TGCGCCAGCAGCGTAGGGGGCATCACTGAAGCTTTCTTT
NA,TRBV5-4,NA,TRBJ2-3,CASSLTLRGAATDTQYF,TGTGCCAGCAGCTTGACCCTCCGGGGGGCGGCCACAGATACGCAGTATTTT
TRBD1,TRBV6-1,NA,TRBJ1-2,CASSEGTGEYGYTF,TGTGCCAGCAGTGAAGGGACAGGGGAGTATGGCTACACCTTC
NA,TRBV9,NA,TRBJ2-7,CASSVRDGLYEQYF,TGTGCCAGCAGCGTGCGGGACGGACTCTACGAGCAGTACTTC
NA,TRBV6-5,NA,TRBJ1-2,CASEQGLYGYTF,TGTGCCAGCGAACAGGGTCTCTATGGCTACACCTTC
NA,TRBV19,NA,TRBJ1-5,CASSKRSRGATEPQHF,TGTGCCAGTAGTAAAAGGTCCCGGGGGGCAACGGAGCCCCAGCATTTT
NA,TRBV28,NA,TRBJ2-5,CASRGNQAETQYF,TGTGCCAGCAGGGGGAACCAGGCGGAGACCCAGTACTTC
TRBD1,TRBV11-2,NA,TRBJ2-7,CASQTGTEQYF,TGTGCCAGCCAGACAGGGACCGAGCAGTACTTC
TRBD2,TRBV5-6,NA,TRBJ2-3,CASSREGGTDTQYF,TGTGCCAGCAGCAGGGAGGGCGGGACCGATACGCAGTATTTT
NA,TRBV6-1,NA,TRBJ2-7,CASKEGAPLSYEQYF,TGTGCCAGCAAGGAGGGAGCTCCCCTCTCCTACGAGCAGTACTTC
TRBD2,TRBV10-2,NA,TRBJ2-1,CASSEPKGLATIDEQFF,TGCGCCAGCAGTGAACCGAAGGGACTAGCGACTATCGATGAGCAGTTCTTC
NA,TRBV7-9,NA,TRBJ2-3,CASSLHGRDTQYF,TGTGCCAGCAGCTTACACGGGAGAGATACGCAGTATTTT
TRBD1,TRBV5-1,NA,TRBJ2-2,CASSQQGAPNTGELFF,TGCGCCAGCAGCCAACAGGGGGCCCCGAACACCGGGGAGCTGTTTTTT
NA,TRBV28,NA,TRBJ2-7,CASSLISGYEQYF,TGTGCCAGCAGTTTAATTTCGGGGTACGAGCAGTACTTC
NA,TRBV5-1,NA,TRBJ2-7,CASSLAHRVDEQYF,TGCGCCAGCAGCTTGGCTCACAGGGTGGACGAGCAGTACTTC
NA,TRBV5-4,NA,TRBJ2-7,CASSLGIQGTYEQYF,TGTGCCAGCAGCTTGGGGATTCAGGGCACCTACGAGCAGTACTTC
NA,TRBV7-9,NA,TRBJ2-6,CASSQFASAAGANVLTF,TGCGCCAGCAGCCAATTTGCCAGTGCTGCTGGGGCCAACGTCCTGACTTTC
NA,TRBV28,NA,TRBJ2-7,CASSLVGGLSYEQYF,TGTGCCAGCAGTTTGGTCGGGGGCCTCTCCTACGAGCAGTACTTC
NA,TRBV29-1,NA,TRBJ2-6,CSVVGGVSGANVLTF,TGCAGCGTTGTAGGAGGGGTATCTGGGGCCAACGTCCTGACTTTC
NA,TRBV30,NA,TRBJ2-7,CAWSVGAEQYF,TGTGCCTGGAGTGTTGGGGCAGAGCAGTACTTC
TRBD2,TRBV9,NA,TRBJ2-1,CASSVASVAGGLGNEQFF,TGTGCCAGCAGCGTAGCTAGCGTAGCGGGAGGGCTGGGGAATGAGCAGTTCTTC
NA,TRBV19,NA,TRBJ1-5,CASSIGINSNQPQHF,TGTGCCAGTAGTATAGGCATTAATAGCAATCAGCCCCAGCATTTT
NA,TRBV5-4,NA,TRBJ1-3,CASSRGVSGNTIYF,TGTGCCAGCAGTCGGGGGGTTTCTGGAAACACCATATATTTT
TRBD1,TRBV6-6,NA,TRBJ2-7,CASSQPGQAISEQYF,TGTGCCAGCAGCCAGCCGGGACAGGCGATCAGCGAGCAGTACTTC
NA,TRBV2,NA,TRBJ2-1,CASSNRYNEQFF,TGTGCCAGCAGTAACAGATACAATGAGCAGTTCTTC
TRBD1,TRBV5-4,NA,TRBJ1-3,CASRDRETGNTIYF,TGTGCCAGCAGGGACAGGGAAACTGGAAACACCATATATTTT
TRBD2,TRBV25-1,NA,TRBJ2-1,CASSHLAGEFNEQFF,TGTGCCAGCAGTCACCTAGCGGGAGAATTCAATGAGCAGTTCTTC
TRBD1,TRBV7-8,NA,TRBJ2-1,CASSLFIPNRGSYNEQFF,TGTGCCAGCAGCTTGTTTATCCCAAACAGGGGGTCCTACAATGAGCAGTTCTTC
NA,TRBV27,NA,TRBJ2-7,CASSSPGLPYEQYF,TGTGCCAGCAGTTCGCCAGGGCTTCCGTACGAGCAGTACTTC
NA,TRBV10-2,NA,TRBJ2-4,CASRETSGLNKNIQYF,TGCGCCAGCAGAGAAACTTCAGGACTAAACAAAAACATTCAGTACTTC
NA,TRBV11-3,NA,TRBJ1-2,CASHRGAYGYTF,TGTGCCAGCCATCGGGGGGCCTATGGCTACACCTTC
NA,TRBV6-6,NA,TRBJ2-3,CASSMDIDTQYF,TGTGCCAGCAGTATGGACATCGATACGCAGTATTTT
TRBD2,TRBV7-6,NA,TRBJ2-1,CASSLAATSAYNEQFF,TGTGCCAGCAGCTTAGCGGCGACTAGCGCCTACAATGAGCAGTTCTTC
TRBD1,TRBV27,NA,TRBJ1-5,CASSFWGQGNYQPQHF,TGTGCCAGCAGTTTCTGGGGACAGGGTAACTATCAGCCCCAGCATTTT
NA,TRBV18,NA,TRBJ2-7,CASSPTGFYEQYF,TGTGCCAGCTCACCTACAGGGTTCTACGAGCAGTACTTC
NA,TRBV18,NA,TRBJ2-3,CASSEWPSTDTQYF,TGTGCCAGCTCAGAGTGGCCCAGCACAGATACGCAGTATTTT
NA,TRBV2,NA,TRBJ1-1,CASSAGSFNTEAFF,TGTGCCAGCAGTGCAGGGTCCTTCAACACTGAAGCTTTCTTT
TRBD2,TRBV11-2,NA,TRBJ2-1,CASSLEGLAAGEQFF,TGTGCCAGCAGCTTAGAGGGACTAGCGGCCGGCGAGCAGTTCTTC
TRBD2,TRBV5-4,NA,TRBJ2-4,CASSAWGGRVGKNIQYF,TGTGCCAGCAGCGCTTGGGGGGGGAGAGTCGGCAAAAACATTCAGTACTTC